The source of this TCR beta chain is a study of cytomegalovirus exposure and HLA in healthy donors (dated by TCRdb to about 2017). For context, the study as a whole: An earlier analysis of around 600 of the donors reported 250 to 300 Gb of sequence data and 117 million unique TCR beta sequences from around 200 million T cells. Genome-wide SNP genotypes for about three fifths of the roughly 700 donors were used in a later genetic analysis, which treated that subset as a discovery cohort. The aim of the study was to test whether cataloging public T cell receptors could identify signatures of past pathogen exposure. Donor age, sex, ethnicity and CMV serostatus were compiled together with the repertoire data. On average, roughly 240,000 unique TCR beta nucleotide sequences were sequenced per donor among 398 genotyped donors of the cohort, with roughly 18% of those sequences being non-productive. An early release covering roughly 640 HLA-typed donors comprised about 300 gigabases of sequencing data and around 86 million unique TCR sequences. All discovery cohort repertoires had been generated on a single sequencing platform. The genetic ancestry cluster associated with self-reported Caucasian donors included 81% of the roughly 400 genotyped donors. To study patterns of TCR occurrence, a later analysis re-analyzed previously published TCR beta repertoires from 500 to 850 donors and added high-resolution HLA genotyping. Class I and class II HLA loci were covered by the typing at four-digit resolution. In the later analysis, no new phenotypic data were used to find candidate immune exposures; instead, reliance was placed on TCR beta sequences and their occurrence across donors. The study used immunosequencing to profile the T cell repertoires of several hundred subjects and linked those repertoires to cytomegalovirus serostatus. A separate validation cohort of roughly 130 different subjects was used in addition to the approximately 670-subject first cohort. In an earlier analysis of a few hundred of the donors, high-throughput TCR beta sequencing was used to judge whether each TCR beta V gene segment behaved as functional or pseudogenic. Roughly 5 DR-DQ haplotypes were handled as single units for association and clustering, since linkage in the cohort was strong. The study combined high-throughput TCR immunosequencing, statistical association of individual TCRs with disease status, and machine learning to predict cytomegalovirus infection status. The number of donors typed differed by locus, with about 620-630 for A, B, C, DRB1 and DQB1, more than 500 for DQA1, about 610 for DPA1, and 450 to 480 for DPB1.

This clone was detected only a few times. Its recognized antigen is unknown. No base quality values were provided; no much bigger clone lies one nucleotide off. In total, approximately 690 healthy bone marrow donors made up the cohort. All cohort members were sampled while nominally healthy, although unrecorded immune exposures were likely present. The donor tested CMV seronegative, placing the donor among the 350 or so seronegative members of the cohort. A peripheral blood sample was collected from each donor, and TCR beta sequencing was performed on peripheral blood mononuclear cells. Genomic DNA was extracted from the blood cell samples with the Qiagen DNeasy Blood Extraction Kit. Via the germline V gene (reference sequence), CDR1 is SEHNR and CDR2 FQNEAQ. V lost 4 bases and J lost 0 bases, and the count of bases not matched to a germline gene is 13. The CDR3 starts with the cysteine, ends with the phenylalanine, and has 19 residues. CDR3 DNA only is kept here, 57 bases in frame from base 1.

The paper as a whole reports these results and caveats: In a later genetic analysis, fewer N-insertions in productive TCRs were reported among donors in an Asian-associated ancestry cluster than the approximately 630-donor mean. In a later analysis, TCR association rates were found to vary across HLA loci, with the most associated TCRs seen for DRB1 alleles and the fewest for HLA-C alleles. In a later analysis, HLA-associated TCR beta chains were found to be more clonally expanded and to have lower generation probabilities than equally common non-associated chains. It was suggested by the authors that the approach could potentially be generalized to other disease states and immunological phenotypes. A few of the identified cytomegalovirus-associated TCR beta chains were confirmed in vitro to be specific for cytomegalovirus antigens. The sequencing pipeline was judged likely to have produced a cluster of highly shared sequence variants as a technical artifact. A further reported finding was that TCR beta sequences accurately predicted the HLA-A and HLA-B alleles for most subjects in the first cohort. A later genetic analysis associated a missense DCLRE1C variant with V-gene and J-gene trimming of TCR beta chains, and an independent cohort replicated the association. Strong co-occurrence of HLA alleles, especially DR and DQ, made assigning TCR associations to individual alleles difficult. The classifier was reported to diagnose cytomegalovirus status with high specificity and sensitivity in both the original cohort and the validation cohort. The only immune exposure information available for the cohort was CMV serostatus. In an earlier analysis of under 600 of the donors, most TCR beta V segments were observed in productive rearrangements about 87% or about 30% of the time, broadly matching IMGT annotations. Across donors, most TCR sequences were observed very rarely, whereas some public TCRs were present in many individuals. Linkage disequilibrium might explain the correlated functional status among segregating V segments, but an unknown experimental factor could not be excluded. In a later analysis, most CMV-associated TCR beta chains were found to appear HLA-restricted, with HLA associations seemingly driven largely by CMV exposure. Specific HLA alleles were associated with 15,000 to 20,000 TCR beta sequences at a false discovery rate of 0.05 in a later analysis. Because counts were too low, seventeen rarely observed V segments, including chromosome 9 orphons, were excluded from the earlier analysis of around 640 of the donors. Because HLA typing was unavailable for some donors at each locus, only the typed subset was used in association tests. The cohort was sequenced for TCR beta chains only, and without alpha or paired-chain data the features that could be detected were limited. A total of about 150 TCR beta chains were listed by the study as associated with cytomegalovirus. The 87-base-pair reads could not distinguish some IMGT-functional V segments, including TRBV6-2 and TRBV6-3, so those segments were excluded. Sequencing depth was assumed to be roughly uniform across donors in the presence/absence analyses, though that assumption may not hold. A later analysis reported that several top co-occurrence clusters appeared linked to parvovirus B19, influenza, CMV and Epstein-Barr virus.

To prepare the library, the immunoSEQ multiplex PCR assay was applied. A mixture of 60 forward primers for TCR Vbeta segments and 13 reverse primers for TCR Jbeta segments was used in the multiplex PCR. Amplification of the CDR3 region of rearranged TCR beta genes was performed with a multiplex PCR assay on genomic DNA. The amplified TCR beta libraries were sequenced on the Illumina HiSeq System as 87-base-pair reads. The source study handled its data this way. A later analysis counted approximately 76 million unique TCR beta chains across the 550 to 750 repertoires, and some 11 million of these chains were shared by at least two donors. Raw reads were error-corrected and collapsed into unique sequences with a nearest-neighbor algorithm that merged closely related sequences to remove PCR and sequencing errors. Alignment of CDR3 sequences to IMGT reference sequences was used to assign V, D and J gene segments. For a sequence to be retained, at least a six-nucleotide match to both a V gene segment and a J gene segment was required. A rearrangement counted as productive if the CDR3 had no stop codons and remained in frame with V and J, and every other rearrangement counted as non-productive. Following IMGT convention, CDR3 was defined as the stretch from the second conserved V-encoded cysteine up to the conserved J-encoded phenylalanine. The earlier analysis of more than 450 of the donors excluded sequences that lacked an unambiguous match to a single V gene segment. An earlier analysis of around 600 of the donors classified V segments as functional when productive rearrangements were above 56.7% and as segregating when the standard deviation between donors was above 5%. A statistical classification framework was built to diagnose cytomegalovirus status from the catalog of TCR beta chain sequences. In a later analysis, V and J genes were assigned by comparing TCR nucleotide sequences against IMGT/GENE-DB human TR gene sequences. Using the TCRdist pipeline, a later analysis assigned CDR3 sequences along with most-parsimonious VDJ recombination scenarios. In a later analysis, every TCR beta chain was defined by the combination of its CDR3 amino acid sequence and its V-gene family, and reads without a unique V-gene family were dropped. As a way to deal with suspected cross-contamination and a sequencing artifact, a later analysis dropped approximately 590 nucleotide sequences that were highly shared and had low generation probability. In a later analysis, a clonal expansion index was calculated for each public chain from normalized within-repertoire ranks of inferred template counts. In a later analysis, generation probabilities were computed with a VDJ recombination model fitted to out-of-frame rearrangements, and the resulting probabilities were checked against IGoR. A later analysis scored TCR-TCR, TCR-HLA and TCR-CMV co-occurrence with hypergeometric tests, applying a repertoire-size bias correction to TCR pairs. To estimate false discovery rates, a later analysis permuted the HLA or CMV assignments 20 times. In a later analysis, co-occurring TCRs were grouped with DBSCAN, and TCRdist sequence similarity was added when clustering was performed within HLA-allele-positive subsets. Repertoires with fewer than 30,000 or more than 120,000 public chains were left out of co-occurrence clustering, as were five repertoires with anomalous nucleotide sharing. TCRdb limited this immuneACCESS table to in-frame rearrangements with V and J called. A share of clones is missing; checked studies link under half to unresolved V genes, and the rest is unexplained. The V and J calls and clone size come from that table; D and trimming were worked out from the DNA. Within this sample are 150,000 or so clones, with around 68% of them counted one time only. Roughly 2.2% of the sample comes from the top ten.

The source material was PBMCs. This receptor chain uses TRBV7-9 and TRBJ1-5; 9 bases in the junction line up with TRBD1. The source of this sequence is a man in his thirties or forties in good health and CMV-seronegative. The DNA sequence is as follows: TGTGCCAGCAGCTCCGAGAATGGACAGGGGATTTTTAGCAATCAGCCCCAGCATTTT. Its amino acids are CASSSENGQGIFSNQPQHF. Reference TRBV7-9 and TRBJ1-5 proteins supply the regions before and after the CDR3; the full variable domain is: DTGVSQNPRHKITKRGQNVTFRCDPISEHNRLYWYRQTLGQGPEFLTYFQNEAQLEKSRLLSDRFSAERPKGSFSTLEIQRTEQGDSAMYLCASSSENGQGIFSNQPQHFGDGTRLSIL.